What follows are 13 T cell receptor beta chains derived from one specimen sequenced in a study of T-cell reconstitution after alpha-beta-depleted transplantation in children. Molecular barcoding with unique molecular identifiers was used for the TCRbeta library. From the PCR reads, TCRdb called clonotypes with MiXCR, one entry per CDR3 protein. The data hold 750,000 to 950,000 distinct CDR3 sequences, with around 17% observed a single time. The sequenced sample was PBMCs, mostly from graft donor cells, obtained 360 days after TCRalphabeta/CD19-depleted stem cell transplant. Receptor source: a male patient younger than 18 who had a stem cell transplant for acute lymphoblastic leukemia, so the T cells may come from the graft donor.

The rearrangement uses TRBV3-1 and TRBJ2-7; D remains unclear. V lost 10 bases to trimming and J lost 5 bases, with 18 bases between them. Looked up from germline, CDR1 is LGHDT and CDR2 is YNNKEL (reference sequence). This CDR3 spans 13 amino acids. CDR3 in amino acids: CAINRAPKDEQYF. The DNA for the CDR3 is TGTGCCATTAACCGCGCCCCTAAGGACGAGCAGTACTTC.

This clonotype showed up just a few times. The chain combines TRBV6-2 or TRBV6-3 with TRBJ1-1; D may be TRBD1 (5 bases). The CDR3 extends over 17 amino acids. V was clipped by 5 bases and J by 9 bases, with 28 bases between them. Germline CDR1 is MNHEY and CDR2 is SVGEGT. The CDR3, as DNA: TGTGCCAGCAGTAGAGAATCGGGGTTCGGACTTGGGGGAAAAGCTTTCTTT. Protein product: CASSRESGFGLGGKAFF.

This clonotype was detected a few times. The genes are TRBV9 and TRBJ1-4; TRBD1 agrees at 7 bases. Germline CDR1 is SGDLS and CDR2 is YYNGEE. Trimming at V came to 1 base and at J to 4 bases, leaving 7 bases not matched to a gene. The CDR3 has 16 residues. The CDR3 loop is CASSVSPPGGNEKLFF. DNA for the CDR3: TGTGCCAGCAGCGTATCCCCCCCAGGGGGTAATGAAAAACTGTTTTTT.

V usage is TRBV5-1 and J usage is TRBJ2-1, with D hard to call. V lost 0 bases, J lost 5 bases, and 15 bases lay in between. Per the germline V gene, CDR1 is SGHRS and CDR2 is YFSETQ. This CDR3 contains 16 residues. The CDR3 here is CASSLVTVSPNNEQFF. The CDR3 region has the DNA TGCGCCAGCAGCTTGGTCACCGTATCGCCCAACAATGAGCAGTTCTTC.

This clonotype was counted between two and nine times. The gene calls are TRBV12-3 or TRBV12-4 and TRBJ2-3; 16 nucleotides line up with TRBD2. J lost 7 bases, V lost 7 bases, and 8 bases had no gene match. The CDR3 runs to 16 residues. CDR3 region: CASKPGLAGGPHTQYF. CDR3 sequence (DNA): TGTGCCAGCAAACCGGGACTAGCGGGAGGGCCCCATACGCAGTATTTT.

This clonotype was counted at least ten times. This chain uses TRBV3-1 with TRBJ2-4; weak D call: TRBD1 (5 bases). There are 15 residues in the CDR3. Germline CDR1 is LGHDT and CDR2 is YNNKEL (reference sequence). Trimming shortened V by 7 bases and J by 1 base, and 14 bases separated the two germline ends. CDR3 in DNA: TGTGCCAGCACCCACCAGGGAATTGCCAAAAACATTCAGTACTTC. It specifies CASTHQGIAKNIQYF. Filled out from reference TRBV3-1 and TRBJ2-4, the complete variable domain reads DTAVSQTPKYLVTQMGNDKSIKCEQNLGHDTMYWYKQDSKKFLKIMFSYNNKELIINETVPNRFSPKSPDKAHLNLHINSLELGDSAVYFCASTHQGIAKNIQYFGAGTRLSVL.

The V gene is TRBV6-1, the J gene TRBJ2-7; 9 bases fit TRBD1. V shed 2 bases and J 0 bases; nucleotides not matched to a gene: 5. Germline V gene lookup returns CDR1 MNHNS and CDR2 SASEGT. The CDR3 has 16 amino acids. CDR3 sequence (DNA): TGTGCCAGCAGTGAACTGGGGACAGGGAGCTCCTACGAGCAGTACTTC. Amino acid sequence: CASSELGTGSSYEQYF.

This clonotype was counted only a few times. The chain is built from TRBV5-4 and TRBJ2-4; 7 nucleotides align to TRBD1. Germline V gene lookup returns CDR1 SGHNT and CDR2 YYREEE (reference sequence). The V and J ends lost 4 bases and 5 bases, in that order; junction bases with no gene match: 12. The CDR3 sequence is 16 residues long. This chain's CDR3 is CASSRATAGGQNIQYF. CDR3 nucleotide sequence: TGTGCCAGCAGCCGCGCCACGGCAGGGGGTCAAAACATTCAGTACTTC.

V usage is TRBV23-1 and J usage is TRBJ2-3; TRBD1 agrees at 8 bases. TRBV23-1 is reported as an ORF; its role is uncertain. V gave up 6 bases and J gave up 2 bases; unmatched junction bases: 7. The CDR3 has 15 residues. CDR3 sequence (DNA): TGCGCCAGCAGCCGGGACAGGATGCTCACAGATACGCAGTATTTT. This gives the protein CASSRDRMLTDTQYF.

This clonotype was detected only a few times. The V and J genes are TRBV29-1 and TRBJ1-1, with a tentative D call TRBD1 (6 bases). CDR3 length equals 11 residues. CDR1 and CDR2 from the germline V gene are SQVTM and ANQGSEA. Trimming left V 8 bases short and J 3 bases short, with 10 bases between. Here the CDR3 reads CSSQGYTEAFF. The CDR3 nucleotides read TGCAGCTCTCAGGGGTACACTGAAGCTTTCTTT.

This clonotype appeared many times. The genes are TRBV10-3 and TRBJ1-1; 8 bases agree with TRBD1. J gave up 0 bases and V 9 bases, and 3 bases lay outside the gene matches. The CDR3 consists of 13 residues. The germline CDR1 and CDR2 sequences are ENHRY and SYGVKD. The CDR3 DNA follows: TGTGCCATGGGGGACAGGCTGAACACTGAAGCTTTCTTT. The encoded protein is CAMGDRLNTEAFF.

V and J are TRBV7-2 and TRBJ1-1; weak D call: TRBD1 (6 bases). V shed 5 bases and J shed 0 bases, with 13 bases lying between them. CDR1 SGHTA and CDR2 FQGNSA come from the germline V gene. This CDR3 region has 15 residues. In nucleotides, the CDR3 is TGTGCCAGCAGCCGGAACAGGGCCATGAACACTGAAGCTTTCTTT. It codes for CASSRNRAMNTEAFF.

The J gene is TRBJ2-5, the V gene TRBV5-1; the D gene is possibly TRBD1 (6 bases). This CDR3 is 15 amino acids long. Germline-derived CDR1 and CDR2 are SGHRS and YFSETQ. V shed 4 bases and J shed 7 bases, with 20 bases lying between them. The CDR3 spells CASSLNRDTKRTQYF. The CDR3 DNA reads TGCGCCAGCAGCCTTAACCGGGACACCAAGAGGACCCAGTACTTC.